This entry concerns a single T cell receptor (beta chain). Its antigen remains unknown. The time point is: new active TB diagnosis, blood taken before or within 7 days of starting treatment. Each patient had positive sputum smear microscopy and/or positive culture. These data belong to a study of T cells in tuberculosis. In the study overall: Blood was taken before or within 7 days of anti-tuberculosis therapy. General study results and limits: Smaller distances to GMM-specific TCRs suggested their expansion in active tuberculosis.

Germline values: CDR1 SQVTM, CDR2 ANQGSEA. This CDR3 has 11 residues. With 6 bases removed from V and 6 bases from J, the gap between germline ends came to 11 bases. The repertoire was sequenced with immunoSEQ multiplex PCR; TCRdb's copy has only in-frame clones and lacks some. The repertoire holds about 49,000 clones, with 90% to 95% as singletons. This TCR came from an adult with tuberculosis. This material consisted of PBMCs, taken at tuberculosis diagnosis. The chain employs TRBV29-1 and TRBJ1-2; a possible D gene is TRBD1 (6 bases). This CDR3 is CSVERTDGYTF. The CDR3, as DNA: TGCAGCGTAGAACGGACAGATGGCTACACCTTC. Based on the CDR3 plus reference TRBV29-1 and TRBJ1-2, the full variable domain is SAVISQKPSRDICQRGTSLTIQCQVDSQVTMMFWYRQQPGQSLTLIATANQGSEATYESGFVIDKFPISRPNLTFSTLTVSNMSPEDSSIYLCSVERTDGYTFGSGTRLTVV.